The clone carrying this T cell receptor (beta chain) came up once. Antigen unknown. This record belongs to a study of T cell responses to AZD1222 COVID-19 vaccine. Clones were sequenced by immunoSEQ multiplex PCR, and TCRdb holds only the in-frame ones, with some missing. The sample carries around 120,000 clones, around 92% recorded once. The CDR3 runs 14 residues. The V gene's germline CDR1 is MNHEY and CDR2 SMNVEV (reference sequence). Trimming removed 7 bases from V and 6 bases from J, with 18 bases in between. Study-level results: Among those given AZD1222, only five or six were seropositive at baseline.

This specimen was peripheral blood, taken on day 0 of AZD1222 vaccination. The clonotype comes from an adult in good health. The chain employs TRBV27 and TRBJ1-2, with a weak D call TRBD1 (5 bases). This chain's CDR3 is CASTSLGGTDGYTF. The CDR3, as DNA: TGTGCCAGCACCTCACTGGGGGGGACGGATGGCTACACCTTC.